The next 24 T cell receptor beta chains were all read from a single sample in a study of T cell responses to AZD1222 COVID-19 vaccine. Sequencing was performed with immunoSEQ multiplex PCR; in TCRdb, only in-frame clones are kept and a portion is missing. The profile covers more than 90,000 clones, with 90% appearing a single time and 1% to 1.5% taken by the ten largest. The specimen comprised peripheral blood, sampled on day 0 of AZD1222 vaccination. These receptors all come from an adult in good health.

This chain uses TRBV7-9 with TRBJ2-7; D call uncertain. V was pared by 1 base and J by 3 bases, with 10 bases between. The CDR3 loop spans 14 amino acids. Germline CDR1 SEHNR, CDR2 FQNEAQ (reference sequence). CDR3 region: CASSLVGPYYEQYF. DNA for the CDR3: TGTGCCAGCAGCTTAGTCGGCCCGTACTACGAGCAGTACTTC.

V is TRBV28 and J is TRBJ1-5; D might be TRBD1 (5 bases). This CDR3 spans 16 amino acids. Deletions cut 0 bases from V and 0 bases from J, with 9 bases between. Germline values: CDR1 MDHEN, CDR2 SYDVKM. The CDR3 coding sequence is TGTGCCAGCAGTTTATGGCTAGGGGTTAGCAATCAGCCCCAGCATTTT. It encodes CASSLWLGVSNQPQHF.

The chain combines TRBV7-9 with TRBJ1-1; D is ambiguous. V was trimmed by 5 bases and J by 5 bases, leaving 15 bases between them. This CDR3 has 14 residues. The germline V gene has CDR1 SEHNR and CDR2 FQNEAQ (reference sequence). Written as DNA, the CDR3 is TGTGCCAGCAGCCCCCGAGGGCCCGTAACTGAAGCTTTCTTT. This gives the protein CASSPRGPVTEAFF.

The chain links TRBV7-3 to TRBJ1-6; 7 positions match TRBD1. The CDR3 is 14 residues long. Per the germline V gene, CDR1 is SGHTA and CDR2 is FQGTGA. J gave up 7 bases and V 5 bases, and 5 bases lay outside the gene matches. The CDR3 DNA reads TGTGCCAGCAGCCTTGGGACAGAGAATTCACCCCTCCACTTT. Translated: CASSLGTENSPLHF.

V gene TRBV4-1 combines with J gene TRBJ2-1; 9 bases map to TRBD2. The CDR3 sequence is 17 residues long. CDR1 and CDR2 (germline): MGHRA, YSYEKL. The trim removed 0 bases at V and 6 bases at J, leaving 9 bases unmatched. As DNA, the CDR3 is TGCGCCAGCAGCCAAGACCCCCCCCAGCGGGGGGCCAATGAGCAGTTCTTC. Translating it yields CASSQDPPQRGANEQFF.

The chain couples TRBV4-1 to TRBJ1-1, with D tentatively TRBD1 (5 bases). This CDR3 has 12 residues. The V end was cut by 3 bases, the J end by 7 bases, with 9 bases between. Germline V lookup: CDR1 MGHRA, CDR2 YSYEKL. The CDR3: CASSHGDYEAFF. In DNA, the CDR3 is TGCGCCAGCAGCCACGGGGACTATGAAGCTTTCTTT.

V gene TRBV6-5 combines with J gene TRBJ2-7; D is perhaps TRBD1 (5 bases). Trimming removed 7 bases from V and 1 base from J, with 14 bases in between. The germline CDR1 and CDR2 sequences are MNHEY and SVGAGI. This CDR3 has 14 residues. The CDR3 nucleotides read TGTGCCAGCAAGGACCAGGGTTCTTCCTACGAGCAGTACTTC. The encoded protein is CASKDQGSSYEQYF.

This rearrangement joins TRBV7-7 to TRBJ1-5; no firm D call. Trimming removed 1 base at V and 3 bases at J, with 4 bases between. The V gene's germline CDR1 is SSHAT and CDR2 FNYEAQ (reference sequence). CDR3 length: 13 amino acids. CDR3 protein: CASSLGPNQPQHF. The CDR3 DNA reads TGTGCCAGCAGCTTAGGGCCCAATCAGCCCCAGCATTTT.

The DNA of the CDR3 is TGTGCCAGCAGCTTAGCCCTGGCGGGGACGAACACTGAAGCTTTCTTT. It specifies CASSLALAGTNTEAFF. The chain uses TRBV7-9 and TRBJ1-1, with D possibly matching TRBD1 (5 bases). The CDR3 consists of 16 residues. The germline V and J ends were trimmed by 0 bases and 1 base, with 12 bases remaining between them. Germline V lookup: CDR1 SEHNR, CDR2 FQNEAQ (reference sequence).

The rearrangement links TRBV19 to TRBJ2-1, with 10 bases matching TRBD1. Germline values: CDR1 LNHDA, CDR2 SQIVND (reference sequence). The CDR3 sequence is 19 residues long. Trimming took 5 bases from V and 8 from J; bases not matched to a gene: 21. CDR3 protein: CASSHRDRGLFSLFDEQFF. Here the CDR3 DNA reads TGTGCCAGTAGTCACCGGGACAGGGGTTTATTTTCACTGTTTGATGAGCAGTTCTTC.

This CDR3 is CASRGNAYEQYF. The CDR3 DNA is TGTGCCAGCAGAGGGAATGCCTACGAGCAGTACTTC. V is TRBV2 and J is TRBJ2-7; D unclear. The V end was cut by 6 bases, the J end by 2 bases, with 8 bases between. The CDR3 loop spans 12 amino acids. The germline gives CDR1 SNHLY, CDR2 FYNNEI.

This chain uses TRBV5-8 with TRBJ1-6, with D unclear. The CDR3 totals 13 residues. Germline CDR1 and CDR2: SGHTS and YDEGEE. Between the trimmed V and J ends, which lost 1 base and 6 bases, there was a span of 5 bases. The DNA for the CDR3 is TGTGCCAGCAGCTTGCGCAGTAATTCACCCCTCCACTTT. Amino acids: CASSLRSNSPLHF.

CDR3 DNA: TGTGCCAGTAGTCCCTCGCCCGATTCGACGATAGAGACCCAGTACTTC. This sequence encodes CASSPSPDSTIETQYF. The genes are TRBV19 and TRBJ2-5; D not resolved. The V end lost 5 bases, the J end lost 4 bases, and 20 bases lay between the germline ends. Germline-derived CDR1 and CDR2 are LNHDA and SQIVND (reference sequence). CDR3 size: 16 residues.

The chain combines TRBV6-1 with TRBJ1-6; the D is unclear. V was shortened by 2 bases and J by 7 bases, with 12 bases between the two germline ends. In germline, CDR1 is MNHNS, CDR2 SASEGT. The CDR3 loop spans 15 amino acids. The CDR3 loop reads CASSETELRNSPLHF. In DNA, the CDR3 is TGTGCCAGCAGTGAAACAGAGTTGAGGAATTCACCCCTCCACTTT.

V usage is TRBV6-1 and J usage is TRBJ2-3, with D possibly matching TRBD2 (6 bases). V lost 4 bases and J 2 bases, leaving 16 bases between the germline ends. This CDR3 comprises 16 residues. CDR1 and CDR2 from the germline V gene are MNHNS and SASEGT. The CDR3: CASSGLWAGHTDTQYF. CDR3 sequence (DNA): TGTGCCAGCAGTGGTCTTTGGGCGGGGCACACAGATACGCAGTATTTT.

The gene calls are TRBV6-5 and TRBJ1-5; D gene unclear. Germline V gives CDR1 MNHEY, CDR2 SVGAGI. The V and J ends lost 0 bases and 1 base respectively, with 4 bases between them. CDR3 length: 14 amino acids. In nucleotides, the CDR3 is TGTGCCAGCAGTTACTCGTACAGCAATCAGCCCCAGCATTTT. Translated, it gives CASSYSYSNQPQHF.

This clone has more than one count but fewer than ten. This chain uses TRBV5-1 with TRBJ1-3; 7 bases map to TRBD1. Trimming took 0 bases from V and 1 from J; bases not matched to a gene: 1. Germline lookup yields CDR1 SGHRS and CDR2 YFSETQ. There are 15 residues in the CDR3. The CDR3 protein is CASSLEGASGNTIYF. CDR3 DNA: TGCGCCAGCAGCTTGGAGGGGGCTTCTGGAAACACCATATATTTT. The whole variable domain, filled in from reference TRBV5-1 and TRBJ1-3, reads KAGVTQTPRYLIKTRGQQVTLSCSPISGHRSVSWYQQTPGQGLQFLFEYFSETQRNKGNFPGRFSGRQFSNSRSEMNVSTLELGDSALYLCASSLEGASGNTIYFGEGSWLTVV.

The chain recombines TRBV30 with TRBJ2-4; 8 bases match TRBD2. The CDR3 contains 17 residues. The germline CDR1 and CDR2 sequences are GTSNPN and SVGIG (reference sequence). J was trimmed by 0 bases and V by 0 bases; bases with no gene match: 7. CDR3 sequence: CAWSVPGLGLAKNIQYF. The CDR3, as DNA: TGTGCCTGGAGTGTACCGGGACTAGGATTAGCCAAAAACATTCAGTACTTC.

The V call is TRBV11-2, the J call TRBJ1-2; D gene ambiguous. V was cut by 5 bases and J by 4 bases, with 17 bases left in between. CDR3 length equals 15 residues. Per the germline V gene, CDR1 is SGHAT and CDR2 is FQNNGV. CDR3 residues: CASSPAPQEAYGYTF. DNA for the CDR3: TGTGCCAGCAGCCCCGCCCCCCAGGAAGCCTATGGCTACACCTTC.

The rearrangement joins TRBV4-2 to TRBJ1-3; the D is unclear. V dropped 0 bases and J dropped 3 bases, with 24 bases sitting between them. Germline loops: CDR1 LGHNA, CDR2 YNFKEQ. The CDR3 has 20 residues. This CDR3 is CASSQDPVRGRALGGNTIYF. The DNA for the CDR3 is TGTGCCAGCAGCCAAGATCCGGTACGGGGAAGGGCCCTCGGTGGAAACACCATATATTTT.

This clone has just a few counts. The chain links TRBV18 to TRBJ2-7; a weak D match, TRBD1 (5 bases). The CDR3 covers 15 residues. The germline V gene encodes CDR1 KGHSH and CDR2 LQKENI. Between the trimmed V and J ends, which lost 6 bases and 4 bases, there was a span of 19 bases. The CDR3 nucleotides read TGTGCCAGCTCCCATGGCCTCAACAGGCCTTACGAGCAGTACTTC. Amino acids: CASSHGLNRPYEQYF.

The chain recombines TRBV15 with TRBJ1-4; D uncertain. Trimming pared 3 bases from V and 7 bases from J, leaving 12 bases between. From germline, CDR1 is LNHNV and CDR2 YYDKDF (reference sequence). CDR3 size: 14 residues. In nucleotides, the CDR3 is TGTGCCACCAGCAGCAGGATTAAGAGTGAAAAACTGTTTTTT. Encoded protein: CATSSRIKSEKLFF.

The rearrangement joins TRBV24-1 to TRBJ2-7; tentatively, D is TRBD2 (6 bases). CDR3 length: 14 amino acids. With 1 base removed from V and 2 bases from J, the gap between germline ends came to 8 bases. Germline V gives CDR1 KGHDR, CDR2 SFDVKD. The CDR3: CATSDFGGTYEQYF. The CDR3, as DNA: TGTGCCACCAGTGATTTTGGGGGGACCTACGAGCAGTACTTC.

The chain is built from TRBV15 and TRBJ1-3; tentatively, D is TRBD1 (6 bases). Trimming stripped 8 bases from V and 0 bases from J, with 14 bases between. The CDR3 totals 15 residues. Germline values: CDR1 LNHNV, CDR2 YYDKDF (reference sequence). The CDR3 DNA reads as TGTGCCACCCGTAGGGGGGACCGCTCTGGAAACACCATATATTTT. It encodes CATRRGDRSGNTIYF.